The source of this TCR beta chain is a study of blood T cells in healthy people across ages. With each sample, at least 5 micrograms of total RNA were extracted. This CDR3 is built from 14 residues. Trimming took off 6 bases at V and 1 base at J, with 14 bases between the two ends. Germline V gene data show CDR1 as DFQATT and CDR2 as SNEGSKA (reference sequence). Primed by a sample-barcoded 5' primer and a J-beta primer mix, a second PCR proceeded for roughly 7 to 11 cycles. TCRdb processed the 5' RACE reads anew with MiXCR; each CDR3 protein has one entry. Here the sample spans hundreds of thousands of distinct CDR3 sequences, roughly 60% being singletons.

The rearrangement joins TRBV20-1 to TRBJ2-3; D perhaps matches TRBD2 (5 bases). The sample consisted of blood. The source of this sequence is a man aged 30-40 years in good health. The CDR3 region is CSASSEFGTDTQYF. CDR3 coding DNA: TGCAGTGCCAGTAGCGAGTTTGGCACAGATACGCAGTATTTT.